One sample yielded the 13 T cell receptor beta chains listed below, sequenced in a study of shared clonotypes between healthy human individuals. Repertoires were generated with immunoSEQ multiplex PCR, while TCRdb's copy carries only in-frame clones and drops some. Found here are just over 2,000,000 clones, around 96% of them singletons; the top ten hold around 1.1%. Selected positively for CCR7 and CD45RO-negative, naive CD8 cells excluded terminally differentiated effector memory CD45RA+ cells. The source material was naive CD8+ T cells sorted from blood. The receptors here all came from a man younger than 35 in good health.

V and J are TRBV4-1 and TRBJ1-1; unclear D gene. The CDR3 extends over 16 amino acids. CDR1 MGHRA and CDR2 YSYEKL come from the germline V gene. Between the trimmed V and J ends, which lost 1 base and 0 bases, there was a span of 12 bases. The CDR3 DNA sequence: TGCGCCAGCAGCCAAGCTCGGTGGGAGATGAACACTGAAGCTTTCTTT. Protein product: CASSQARWEMNTEAFF.

As for this clone: Different DNA sequences within this sample yield the same CDR3. This chain uses TRBV9 with TRBJ2-3; D might be TRBD2 (6 bases). V was shortened by 3 bases and J by 2 bases, with 10 bases between the two germline ends. CDR1 SGDLS and CDR2 YYNGEE come from the germline V gene. The CDR3 loop spans 14 amino acids. CDR3: CASSGDSSTDTQYF. The DNA for the CDR3 is TGTGCCAGCAGCGGGGACTCCTCCACAGATACGCAGTATTTT.

The rearrangement uses TRBV6-5 and TRBJ2-6; 8 bases align to TRBD1. The CDR3 spans 15 residues. Unmatched junction bases numbered 10, after V lost 4 bases and J lost 11 bases. Germline V CDR1 and CDR2: MNHEY, SVGAGI. The CDR3 nucleotides are TGTGCCAGCAGTTCGAACCGACAGGGGCATCACGTCCTGACTTTC. Protein product: CASSSNRQGHHVLTF.

This clone has a single count. This chain joins TRBV13 and TRBJ2-4; D is possibly TRBD1 (6 bases). Germline V gives CDR1 PRHDT, CDR2 FYEKMQ (reference sequence). This CDR3 is built from 17 residues. V shed 5 bases and J shed 2 bases, with 19 bases lying between them. The CDR3 region is CASSPSRGGESKNIQYF. CDR3 sequence (DNA): TGTGCCAGCAGCCCCTCTCGAGGGGGAGAGTCCAAAAACATTCAGTACTTC.

The chain employs TRBV6-5 and TRBJ1-2; 7 bases map to TRBD1. The CDR3 sequence is 14 residues long. J was trimmed by 4 bases and V by 5 bases; bases with no gene match: 7. CDR1 is MNHEY, CDR2 SVGAGI, per germline. The CDR3 here is CASSPLGTAYGYTF. DNA for the CDR3: TGTGCCAGCAGTCCACTGGGGACAGCCTATGGCTACACCTTC.

The genes are TRBV7-9 and TRBJ2-3; 8 bases align to TRBD2. This CDR3 has 17 amino acids. The V gene's germline CDR1 is SEHNR and CDR2 FQNEAQ (reference sequence). The V segment lost 5 bases and the J segment 0 bases; nucleotides outside the gene matches: 10. Here the CDR3 DNA reads TGTGCCAGCAGCCAGGCGGGTAGCGGGACCAGCACAGATACGCAGTATTTT. Its protein product is CASSQAGSGTSTDTQYF.

This clone was picked up one time. The rearrangement links TRBV6-5 to TRBJ2-3, with a possible D match to TRBD1 (6 bases). V shed 5 bases and J shed 3 bases, with 9 bases lying between them. CDR3 length equals 13 residues. Germline V gene lookup returns CDR1 MNHEY and CDR2 SVGAGI. CDR3 protein: CASSIGTTDTQYF. CDR3 DNA: TGTGCCAGCAGTATCGGGACAACAGATACGCAGTATTTT.

The chain uses TRBV15 and TRBJ2-7, with D possibly being TRBD2 (6 bases). This CDR3 is built from 14 residues. The germline CDR1 and CDR2 sequences are LNHNV and YYDKDF (reference sequence). Trimming pared 0 bases from V and 8 bases from J, leaving 14 bases between. This CDR3 is CATSRDEAGYKQYF. CDR3 nucleotides: TGTGCCACCAGCAGAGATGAGGCGGGGTACAAGCAGTACTTC. The full variable domain, in which reference TRBV15 and TRBJ2-7 provide the parts outside the CDR3, is DAMVIQNPRYQVTQFGKPVTLSCSQTLNHNVMYWYQQKSSQAPKLLFHYYDKDFNNEADTPDNFQSRRPNTSFCFLDIRSPGLGDTAMYLCATSRDEAGYKQYFGPGTRLTVT.

The V gene is TRBV4-3, the J gene TRBJ1-1; D is perhaps TRBD1 (5 bases). This CDR3 contains 14 residues. In germline, CDR1 is LGHNA, CDR2 YSLEER. Between the trimmed V and J ends, which lost 5 bases and 10 bases, there was a span of 20 bases. CDR3 loop: CASSYLGDTERAFF. The CDR3 DNA follows: TGCGCCAGCAGCTACCTAGGGGATACTGAGCGAGCTTTCTTT.

The J gene is TRBJ2-3, the V gene TRBV14; TRBD2 agrees at 8 bases. The ends lost 4 bases at V and 2 bases at J; junction bases unmatched: 8. Germline CDR1 and CDR2: SGHDN and FVKESK. The CDR3 sequence is 16 residues long. The CDR3 protein is CASSLLTGGFTDTQYF. CDR3 nucleotide sequence: TGTGCCAGCAGCCTTCTTACGGGAGGGTTCACAGATACGCAGTATTTT.

The chain combines TRBV4-3 with TRBJ2-7; 10 nucleotides line up with TRBD2. The CDR3 is made up of 15 amino acids. With 4 bases clipped from V and 0 bases from J, the junction kept 3 bases outside the gene matches. Germline values: CDR1 LGHNA, CDR2 YSLEER. In DNA form, the CDR3 reads TGCGCCAGCAGCCGAGGACTAGCGGACTCCTACGAGCAGTACTTC. As protein: CASSRGLADSYEQYF.

The chain couples TRBV9 to TRBJ1-6; D is unclear. Germline CDR1 reads SGDLS; CDR2 reads YYNGEE. Trimming stripped 1 base from V and 8 bases from J, with 7 bases between. This CDR3 has 13 amino acids. DNA for the CDR3: TGTGCCAGCAGCGTACAGAGTCATTCACCCCTCCACTTT. The encoded protein is CASSVQSHSPLHF. Based on the CDR3 plus reference TRBV9 and TRBJ1-6, the full variable domain is DSGVTQTPKHLITATGQRVTLRCSPRSGDLSVYWYQQSLDQGLQFLIQYYNGEERAKGNILERFSAQQFPDLHSELNLSSLELGDSALYFCASSVQSHSPLHFGNGTRLTVT.

The chain has TRBV5-6 and TRBJ1-1; D not resolved. V lost 0 bases and J 0 bases, leaving 9 bases between the germline ends. CDR3 length equals 15 residues. Germline CDR1 and CDR2: SGHDT and YYEEEE. The CDR3 nucleotides are TGTGCCAGCAGCTTGGCCCATACAATGAACACTGAAGCTTTCTTT. The encoded protein is CASSLAHTMNTEAFF.